This T cell receptor beta chain was captured in a study of vaccination and CD4 T cells after COVID-19. For the study at large: Convalescent cases consisted of six males and four females, of whom two were Hispanic. Investigators drew the post-COVID samples a median around 100 days after diagnosis, with a range of 35 to 161. The cells in question were stimulated using overlapping spike peptides derived from SARS-CoV-2, HCoV-NL63, HCoV-OC43 and HCoV-229E.

Stated time point: late sampling 161 to 241 days after vaccination in three convalescent patients. Treatment reported: approximately 9-day PBMC culture with coronavirus spike peptide pools or control peptides (ViraFEST assay). Before TCRs were sequenced, ViraFEST expanded antigen-specific T cells with peptide pools. The V gene's germline CDR1 is SGHRS and CDR2 YFSETQ. The CDR3 loop spans 15 amino acids. Turning to this clonotype: Its specificity is unknown. A junction end diverges from the germline sequence, so it may reflect a read error.

Sequenced with the Oncomine TCR Beta short-read assay was DNA taken from cultured CD4+ T cells. MiXCR was run by TCRdb on the PCR reads, yielding one entry per CDR3 protein. The table has approximately 18,000 distinct CDR3 sequences, approximately 40% seen once. The source of this sequence is a human donor who had recovered from COVID-19. V is TRBV5-1 and J is TRBJ2-7; D possibly corresponds to TRBD1 (6 bases). The sample was CD4+ T cells from blood, cultured in vitro, taken about 7 months after SARS-CoV-2 vaccination. The CDR3 sequence: CASSLASGAAYEQCF. The DNA of the CDR3 is TGCGCCAGCAGCTTGGCATCAGGGGCCGCCTACGAGCAGTGCTTC.